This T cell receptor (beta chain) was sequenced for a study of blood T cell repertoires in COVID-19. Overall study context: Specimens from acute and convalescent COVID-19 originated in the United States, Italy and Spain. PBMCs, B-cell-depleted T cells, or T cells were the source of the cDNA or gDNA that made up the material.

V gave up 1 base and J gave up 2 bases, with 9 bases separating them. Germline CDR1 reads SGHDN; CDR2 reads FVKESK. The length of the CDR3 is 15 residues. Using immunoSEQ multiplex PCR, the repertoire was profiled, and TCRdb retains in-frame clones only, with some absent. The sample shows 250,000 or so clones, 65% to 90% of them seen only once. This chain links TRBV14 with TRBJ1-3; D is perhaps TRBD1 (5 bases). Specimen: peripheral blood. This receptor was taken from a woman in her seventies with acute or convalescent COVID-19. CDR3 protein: CASSQVLGPGNTIYF. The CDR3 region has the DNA TGTGCCAGCAGCCAAGTACTGGGGCCTGGAAACACCATATATTTT.